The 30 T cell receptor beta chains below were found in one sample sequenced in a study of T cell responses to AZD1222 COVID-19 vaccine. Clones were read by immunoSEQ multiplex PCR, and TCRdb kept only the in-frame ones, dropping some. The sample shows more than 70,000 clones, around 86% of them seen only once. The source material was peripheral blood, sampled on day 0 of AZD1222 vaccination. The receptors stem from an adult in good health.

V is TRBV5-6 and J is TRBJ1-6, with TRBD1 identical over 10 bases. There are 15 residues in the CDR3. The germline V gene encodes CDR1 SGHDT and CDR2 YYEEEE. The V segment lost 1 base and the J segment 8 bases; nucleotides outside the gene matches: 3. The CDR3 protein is CASSLSGTGDSPLHF. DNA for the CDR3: TGTGCCAGCAGCTTGTCGGGGACAGGGGATTCACCCCTCCACTTT. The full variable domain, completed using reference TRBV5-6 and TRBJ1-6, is DAGVTQSPTHLIKTRGQQVTLRCSPKSGHDTVSWYQQALGQGPQFIFQYYEEEERQRGNFPDRFSGHQFPNYSSELNVNALLLGDSALYLCASSLSGTGDSPLHFGNGTRLTVT.

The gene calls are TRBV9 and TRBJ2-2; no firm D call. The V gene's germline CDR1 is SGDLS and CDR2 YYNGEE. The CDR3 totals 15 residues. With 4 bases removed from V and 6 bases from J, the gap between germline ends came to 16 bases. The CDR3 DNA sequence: TGTGCCAGCAGCCCCTGGTTTTTGAGGTCCGGGGAGCTGTTTTTT. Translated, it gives CASSPWFLRSGELFF.

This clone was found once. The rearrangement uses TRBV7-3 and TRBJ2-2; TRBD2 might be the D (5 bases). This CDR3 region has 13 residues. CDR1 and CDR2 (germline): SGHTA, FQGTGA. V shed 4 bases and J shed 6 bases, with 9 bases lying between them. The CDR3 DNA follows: TGTGCCAGCAGCTCGAGGAGGTCCGGGGAGCTGTTTTTT. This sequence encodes CASSSRRSGELFF.

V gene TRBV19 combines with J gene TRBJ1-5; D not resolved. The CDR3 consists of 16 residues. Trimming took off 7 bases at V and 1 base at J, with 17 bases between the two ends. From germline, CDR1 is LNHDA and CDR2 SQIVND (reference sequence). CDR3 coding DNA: TGTGCCAGTATGGGCCGATGGATGGGGAGCAATCAGCCCCAGCATTTT. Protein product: CASMGRWMGSNQPQHF.

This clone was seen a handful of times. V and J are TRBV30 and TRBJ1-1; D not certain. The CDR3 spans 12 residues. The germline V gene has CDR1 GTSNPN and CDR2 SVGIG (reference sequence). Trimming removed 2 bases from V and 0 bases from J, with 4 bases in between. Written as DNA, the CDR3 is TGTGCCTGGAGTATCGTGAACACTGAAGCTTTCTTT. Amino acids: CAWSIVNTEAFF.

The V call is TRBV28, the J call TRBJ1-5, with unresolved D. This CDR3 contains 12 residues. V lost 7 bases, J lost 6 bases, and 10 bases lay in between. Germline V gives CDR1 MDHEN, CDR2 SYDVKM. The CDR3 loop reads CASNIMGQPQHF. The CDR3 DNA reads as TGTGCCAGCAATATCATGGGTCAGCCCCAGCATTTT.

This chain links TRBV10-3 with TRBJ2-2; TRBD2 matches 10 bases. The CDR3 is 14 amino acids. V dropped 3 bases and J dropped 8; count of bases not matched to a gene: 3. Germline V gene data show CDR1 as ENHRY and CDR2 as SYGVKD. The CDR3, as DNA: TGTGCCATCAGTGACGGGACTAGCGTTGGGGAGCTGTTTTTT. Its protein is CAISDGTSVGELFF.

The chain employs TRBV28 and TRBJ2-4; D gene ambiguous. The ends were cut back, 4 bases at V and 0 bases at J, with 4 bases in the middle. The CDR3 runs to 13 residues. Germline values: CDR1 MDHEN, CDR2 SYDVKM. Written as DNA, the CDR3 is TGTGCCAGCAGTTCCGTAGCCAAAAACATTCAGTACTTC. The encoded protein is CASSSVAKNIQYF.

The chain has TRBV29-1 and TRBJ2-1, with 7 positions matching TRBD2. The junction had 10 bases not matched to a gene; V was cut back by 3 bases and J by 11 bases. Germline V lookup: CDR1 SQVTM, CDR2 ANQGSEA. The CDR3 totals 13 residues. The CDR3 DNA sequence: TGCAGCGTTGAGCGGGGGACCCGGTCCAAGCAGTTCTTC. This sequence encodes CSVERGTRSKQFF.

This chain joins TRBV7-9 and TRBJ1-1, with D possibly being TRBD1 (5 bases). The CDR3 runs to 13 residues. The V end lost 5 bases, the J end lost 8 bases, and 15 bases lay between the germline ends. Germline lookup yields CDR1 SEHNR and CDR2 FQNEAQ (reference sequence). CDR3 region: CASSPRDAIEAFF. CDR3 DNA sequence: TGTGCCAGCAGCCCCCGGGACGCCATCGAAGCTTTCTTT.

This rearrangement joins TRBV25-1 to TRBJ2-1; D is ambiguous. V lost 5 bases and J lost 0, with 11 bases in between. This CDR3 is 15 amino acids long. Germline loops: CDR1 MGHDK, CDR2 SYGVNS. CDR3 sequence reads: CASSRTFSSYNEQFF. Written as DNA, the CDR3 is TGTGCCAGCAGTAGGACCTTCAGCTCCTACAATGAGCAGTTCTTC.

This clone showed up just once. The DNA for the CDR3 is TGTGCCACCAGTGACCCCGTTCCGGGGGCCTACAATGAGCAGTTCTTC. Translating gives CATSDPVPGAYNEQFF. V is TRBV24-1 and J is TRBJ2-1, with a weak D call TRBD2 (6 bases). This CDR3 is built from 16 residues. In germline, CDR1 is KGHDR, CDR2 SFDVKD. V was cut by 4 bases and J by 2 bases, with 14 bases left in between.

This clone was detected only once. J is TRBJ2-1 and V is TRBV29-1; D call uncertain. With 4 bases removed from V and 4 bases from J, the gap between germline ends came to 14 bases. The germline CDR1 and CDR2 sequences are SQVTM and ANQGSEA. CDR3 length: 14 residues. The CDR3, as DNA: TGCAGCGTTGTTTTGGCAGCCGCATACAATGAGCAGTTCTTC. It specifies CSVVLAAAYNEQFF.

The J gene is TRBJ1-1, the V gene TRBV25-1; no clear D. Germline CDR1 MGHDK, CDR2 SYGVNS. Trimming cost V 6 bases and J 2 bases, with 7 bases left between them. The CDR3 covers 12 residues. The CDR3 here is CASRNTNTEAFF. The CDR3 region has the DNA TGTGCCAGCAGAAACACAAACACTGAAGCTTTCTTT.

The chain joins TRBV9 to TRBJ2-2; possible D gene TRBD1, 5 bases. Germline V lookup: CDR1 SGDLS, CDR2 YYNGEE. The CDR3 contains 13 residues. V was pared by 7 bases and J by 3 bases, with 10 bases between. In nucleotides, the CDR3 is TGTGCCAGCGGCAGGGCGGACACCGGGGAGCTGTTTTTT. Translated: CASGRADTGELFF.

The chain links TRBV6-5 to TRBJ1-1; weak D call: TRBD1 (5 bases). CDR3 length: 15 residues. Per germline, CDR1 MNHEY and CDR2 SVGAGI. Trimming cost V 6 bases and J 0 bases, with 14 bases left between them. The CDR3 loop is CASRTAGTMNTEAFF. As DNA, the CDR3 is TGTGCCAGCAGAACGGCCGGGACGATGAACACTGAAGCTTTCTTT.

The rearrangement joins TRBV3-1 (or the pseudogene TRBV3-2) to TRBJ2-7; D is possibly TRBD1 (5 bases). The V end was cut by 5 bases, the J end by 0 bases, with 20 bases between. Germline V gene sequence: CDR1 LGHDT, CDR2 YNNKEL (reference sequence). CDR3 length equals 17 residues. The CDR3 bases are TGTGCCAGCAGCGAACATCCTCTATACAGGAGCTCCTACGAGCAGTACTTC. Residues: CASSEHPLYRSSYEQYF.

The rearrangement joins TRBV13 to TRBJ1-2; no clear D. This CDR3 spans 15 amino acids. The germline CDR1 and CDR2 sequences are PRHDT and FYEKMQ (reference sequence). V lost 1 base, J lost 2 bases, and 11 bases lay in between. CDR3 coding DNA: TGTGCCAGCAGCTTAGCAGAGCAGCTCAACTATGGCTACACCTTC. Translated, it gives CASSLAEQLNYGYTF.

As DNA, the CDR3 is TGTGCCAGCAGCTTAGATCAGGGCTCCTACGAGCAGTACTTC. Amino acids: CASSLDQGSYEQYF. The V call is TRBV7-2, the J call TRBJ2-7; possible D gene TRBD1, 5 bases. Trimming cost V 1 base and J 0 bases, with 7 bases left between them. The CDR3 is 14 amino acids. The V gene's germline CDR1 is SGHTA and CDR2 FQGNSA.

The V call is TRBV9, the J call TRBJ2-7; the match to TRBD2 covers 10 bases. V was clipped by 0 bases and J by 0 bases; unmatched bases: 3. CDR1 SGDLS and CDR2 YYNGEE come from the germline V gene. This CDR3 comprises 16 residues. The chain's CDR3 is CASSVGGLAISYEQYF. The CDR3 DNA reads TGTGCCAGCAGCGTAGGGGGACTAGCGATCTCCTACGAGCAGTACTTC.

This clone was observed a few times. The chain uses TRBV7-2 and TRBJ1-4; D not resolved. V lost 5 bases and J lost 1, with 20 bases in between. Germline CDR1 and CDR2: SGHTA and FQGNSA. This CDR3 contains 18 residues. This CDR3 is CASSPRGGNPLTNEKLFF. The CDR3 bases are TGTGCCAGCAGCCCACGGGGAGGTAACCCTTTAACTAATGAAAAACTGTTTTTT. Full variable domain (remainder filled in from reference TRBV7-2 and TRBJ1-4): GAGVSQSPSNKVTEKGKDVELRCDPISGHTALYWYRQSLGQGLEFLIYFQGNSAPDKSGLPSDRFSAERTGGSVSTLTIQRTQQEDSAVYLCASSPRGGNPLTNEKLFFGSGTQLSVL.

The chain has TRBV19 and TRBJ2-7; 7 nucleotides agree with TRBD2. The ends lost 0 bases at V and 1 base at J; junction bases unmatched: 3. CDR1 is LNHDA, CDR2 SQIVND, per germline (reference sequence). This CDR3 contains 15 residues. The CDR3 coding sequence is TGTGCCAGTAGTATAGAGCGGGAGTGGTCCTACGAGCAGTACTTC. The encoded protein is CASSIEREWSYEQYF.

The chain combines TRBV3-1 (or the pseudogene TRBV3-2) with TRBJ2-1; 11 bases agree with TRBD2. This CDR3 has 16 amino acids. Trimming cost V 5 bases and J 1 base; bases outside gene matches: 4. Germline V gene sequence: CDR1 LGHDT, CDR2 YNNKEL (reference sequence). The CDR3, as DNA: TGTGCCAGCAGCTTAGCGGGAGGGGTTTCCTACAATGAGCAGTTCTTC. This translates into CASSLAGGVSYNEQFF.

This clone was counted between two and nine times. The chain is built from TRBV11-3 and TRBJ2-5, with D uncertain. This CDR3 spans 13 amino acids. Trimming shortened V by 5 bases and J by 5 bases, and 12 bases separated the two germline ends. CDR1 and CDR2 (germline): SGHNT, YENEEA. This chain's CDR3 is CASSTGLRETQYF. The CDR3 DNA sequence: TGTGCCAGCAGCACGGGCCTTCGGGAGACCCAGTACTTC.

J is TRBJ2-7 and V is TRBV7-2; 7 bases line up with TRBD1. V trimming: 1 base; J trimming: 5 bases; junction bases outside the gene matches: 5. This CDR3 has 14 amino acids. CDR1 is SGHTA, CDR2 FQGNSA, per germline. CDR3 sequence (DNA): TGTGCCAGCAGCTTAGAGGGGGCTAACCACGAGCAGTACTTC. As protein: CASSLEGANHEQYF.

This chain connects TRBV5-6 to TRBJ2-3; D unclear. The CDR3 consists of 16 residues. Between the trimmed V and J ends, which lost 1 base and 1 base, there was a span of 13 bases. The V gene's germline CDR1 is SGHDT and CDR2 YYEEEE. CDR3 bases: TGTGCCAGCAGCTTGTTCGTAGGAGAGGGCACAGATACGCAGTATTTT. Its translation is CASSLFVGEGTDTQYF.

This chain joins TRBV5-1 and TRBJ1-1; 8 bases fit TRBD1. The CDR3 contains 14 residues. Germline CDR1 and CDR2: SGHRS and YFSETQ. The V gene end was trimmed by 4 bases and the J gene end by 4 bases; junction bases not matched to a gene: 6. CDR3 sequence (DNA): TGCGCCAGCAGCCAGGGACAGGTGGTCACTGAAGCTTTCTTT. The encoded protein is CASSQGQVVTEAFF.

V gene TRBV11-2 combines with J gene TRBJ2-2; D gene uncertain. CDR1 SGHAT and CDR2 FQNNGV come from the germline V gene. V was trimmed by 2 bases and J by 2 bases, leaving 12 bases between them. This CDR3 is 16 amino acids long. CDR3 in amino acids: CASSLRPDPNTGELFF. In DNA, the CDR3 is TGTGCCAGCAGCTTACGGCCAGATCCAAACACCGGGGAGCTGTTTTTT.

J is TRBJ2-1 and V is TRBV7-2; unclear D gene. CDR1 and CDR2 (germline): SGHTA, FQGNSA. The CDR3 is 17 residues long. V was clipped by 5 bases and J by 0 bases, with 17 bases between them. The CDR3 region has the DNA TGTGCCAGCAGCCGCCCCATTTTTTCTAGCTCCTACAATGAGCAGTTCTTC. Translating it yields CASSRPIFSSSYNEQFF.

This chain's CDR3 is CASSLDRGSGDGYTF. The CDR3, as DNA: TGTGCCAGCAGCTTAGATCGGGGGTCGGGTGATGGCTACACCTTC. The chain uses TRBV11-1 and TRBJ1-2, with D maybe TRBD1 (5 bases). The germline V gene has CDR1 SGHAT and CDR2 FQDESV (reference sequence). The V end lost 1 base, the J end lost 6 bases, and 15 bases lay between the germline ends. CDR3 size: 15 residues.